The sequence of this T cell receptor (beta chain) was determined in a study of blood T cell repertoires in COVID-19. Looking at the study overall: Sites across the United States, Italy and Spain contributed samples from acute and convalescent COVID-19.

In the original analysis: How many nucleated cells were present was estimated from reference gene primer amplification. Sequencing was performed with immunoSEQ multiplex PCR; in TCRdb, only in-frame clones are kept and a portion is missing. V and J calls and clone size are those listed in that table; D and trimming were worked out from the DNA. Among about 180,000 clones listed, 70% to 80% were seen once. Allocation to cohorts depended on clinical history reported by the participants. Two consecutive negative NP/OP PCR tests, clearance, or resolved symptoms defined Cohort 3 recovery. This CDR3 has 16 amino acids. V was clipped by 6 bases and J by 6 bases; unmatched bases: 9. Germline V lookup: CDR1 MDHEN, CDR2 SYDVKM.

Sequenced sample: PBMCs or T cells enriched from blood (not recorded which). The chain has TRBV28 and TRBJ2-3, with 13 bases aligning to TRBD2. The source is a woman between 50 and 59 years old who had recovered from COVID-19. The CDR3 loop is CASSLTGLAGYDTQYF. CDR3 nucleotide sequence: TGTGCCAGCAGCCTCACGGGACTAGCGGGATACGATACGCAGTATTTT.